This TCR beta chain was recovered during a study of blood T cell repertoires in COVID-19. The CDR3 runs 12 residues. The germline CDR1 and CDR2 sequences are ENHRY and SYGVKD. V was pared by 8 bases and J by 7 bases, with 12 bases between. TCRdb's table, derived via immunoSEQ multiplex PCR, lists solely in-frame clones and lacks some. The data hold about 210,000 clones, with approximately 80% observed a single time. The sample was PBMCs or T cells enriched from blood (not recorded which). The V and J genes are TRBV10-3 and TRBJ2-1, with D tentatively TRBD2 (5 bases). This receptor was taken from a woman aged 45-59 years with acute COVID-19. This CDR3 is CAIAGSPNEQFF. In nucleotides, the CDR3 is TGTGCCATCGCTGGGAGCCCGAATGAGCAGTTCTTC.